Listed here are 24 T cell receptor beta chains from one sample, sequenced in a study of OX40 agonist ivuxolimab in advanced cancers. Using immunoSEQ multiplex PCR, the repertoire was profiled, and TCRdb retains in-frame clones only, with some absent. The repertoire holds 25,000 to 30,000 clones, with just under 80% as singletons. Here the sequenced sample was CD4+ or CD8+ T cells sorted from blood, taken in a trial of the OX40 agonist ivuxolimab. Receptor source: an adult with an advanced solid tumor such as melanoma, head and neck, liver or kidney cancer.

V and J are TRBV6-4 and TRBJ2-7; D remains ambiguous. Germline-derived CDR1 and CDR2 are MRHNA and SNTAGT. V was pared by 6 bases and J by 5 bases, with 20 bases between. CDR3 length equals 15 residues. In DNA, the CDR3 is TGTGCCAGCAGCCCCCGATTTTTGCCGGTCCACGAGCAGTACTTC. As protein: CASSPRFLPVHEQYF.

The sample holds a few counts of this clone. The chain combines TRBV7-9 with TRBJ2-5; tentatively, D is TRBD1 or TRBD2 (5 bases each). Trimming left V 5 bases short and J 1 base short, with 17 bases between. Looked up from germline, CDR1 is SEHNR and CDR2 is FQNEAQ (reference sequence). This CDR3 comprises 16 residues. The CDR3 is CASSRRQGDLQETQYF. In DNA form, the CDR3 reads TGTGCCAGCAGCCGTAGACAAGGGGACCTCCAAGAGACCCAGTACTTC. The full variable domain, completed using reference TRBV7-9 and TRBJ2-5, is DTGVSQNPRHKITKRGQNVTFRCDPISEHNRLYWYRQTLGQGPEFLTYFQNEAQLEKSRLLSDRFSAERPKGSFSTLEIQRTEQGDSAMYLCASSRRQGDLQETQYFGPGTRLLVL.

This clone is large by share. The CDR3 sequence is CASTLQSGRNSPLHF. CDR3 nucleotide sequence: TGTGCCAGCACCCTACAGAGTGGGCGGAATTCACCCCTCCACTTT. This sequence joins TRBV2 and TRBJ1-6; D not resolved. Germline V gene lookup returns CDR1 SNHLY and CDR2 FYNNEI. Trimming removed 7 bases from V and 7 bases from J, with 17 bases in between. The CDR3 length is 15 residues. The variable domain in full, completed from reference TRBV2 and TRBJ1-6, reads EPEVTQTPSHQVTQMGQEVILRCVPISNHLYFYWYRQILGQKVEFLVSFYNNEISEKSEIFDDQFSVERPDGSNFTLKIRSTKLEDSAMYFCASTLQSGRNSPLHFGNGTRLTVT.

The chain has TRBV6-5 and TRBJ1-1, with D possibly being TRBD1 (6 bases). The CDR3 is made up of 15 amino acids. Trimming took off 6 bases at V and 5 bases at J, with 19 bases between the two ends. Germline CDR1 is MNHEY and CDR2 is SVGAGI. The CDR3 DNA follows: TGTGCCAGCAGCTCCGGGGGGGGCGCAGGGACTGAAGCTTTCTTT. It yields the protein CASSSGGGAGTEAFF.

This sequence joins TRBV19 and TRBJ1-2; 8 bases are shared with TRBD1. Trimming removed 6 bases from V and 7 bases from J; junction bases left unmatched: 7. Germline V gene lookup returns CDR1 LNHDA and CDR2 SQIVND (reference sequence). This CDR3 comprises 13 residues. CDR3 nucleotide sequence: TGTGCCAGTAGGACGGGACAGGTGGTTGGCTACACCTTC. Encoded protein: CASRTGQVVGYTF.

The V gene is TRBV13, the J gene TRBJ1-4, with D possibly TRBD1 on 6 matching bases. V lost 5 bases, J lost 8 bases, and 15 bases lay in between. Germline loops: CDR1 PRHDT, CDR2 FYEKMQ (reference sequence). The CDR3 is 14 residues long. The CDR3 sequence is CASSARQEREKLFF. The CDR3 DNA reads TGTGCCAGCAGCGCGCGACAGGAGCGAGAAAAACTGTTTTTT.

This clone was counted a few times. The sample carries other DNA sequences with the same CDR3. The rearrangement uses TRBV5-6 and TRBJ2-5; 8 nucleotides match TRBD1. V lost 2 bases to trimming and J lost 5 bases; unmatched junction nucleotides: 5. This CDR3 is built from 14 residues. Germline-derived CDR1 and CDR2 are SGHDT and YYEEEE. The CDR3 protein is CASSLPGGRETQYF. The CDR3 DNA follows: TGTGCCAGCAGCTTACCAGGGGGCCGGGAGACCCAGTACTTC.

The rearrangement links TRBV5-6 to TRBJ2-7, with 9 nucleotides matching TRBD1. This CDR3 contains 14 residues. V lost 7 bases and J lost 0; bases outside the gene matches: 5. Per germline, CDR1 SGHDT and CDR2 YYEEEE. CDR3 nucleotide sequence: TGTGCCAGCTTTGGGACAGGGTCCTCCTACGAGCAGTACTTC. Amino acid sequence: CASFGTGSSYEQYF.

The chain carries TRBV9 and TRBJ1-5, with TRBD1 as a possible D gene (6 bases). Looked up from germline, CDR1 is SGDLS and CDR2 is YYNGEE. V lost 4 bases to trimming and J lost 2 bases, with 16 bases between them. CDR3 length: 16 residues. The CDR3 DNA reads TGTGCCAGCAGCACAGGAGGGGGGACGGGCAATCAGCCCCAGCATTTT. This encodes CASSTGGGTGNQPQHF.

In nucleotides, the CDR3 is TGTGCCAGCAGCCAGGGTAGGACGGGGGACTACGAGCAGTACTTC. Its translation: CASSQGRTGDYEQYF. The chain joins TRBV5-4 to TRBJ2-7; D perhaps matches TRBD2 (6 bases). V lost 4 bases to trimming and J lost 3 bases, with 17 bases between them. The germline gives CDR1 SGHNT, CDR2 YYREEE (reference sequence). There are 15 residues in the CDR3.

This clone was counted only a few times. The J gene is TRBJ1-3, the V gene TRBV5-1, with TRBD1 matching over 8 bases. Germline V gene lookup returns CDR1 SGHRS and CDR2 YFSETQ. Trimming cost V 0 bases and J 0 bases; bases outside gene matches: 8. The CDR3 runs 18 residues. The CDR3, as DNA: TGCGCCAGCAGCTTGGTAGTTGCAGGGGGCTTCTCTGGAAACACCATATATTTT. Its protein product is CASSLVVAGGFSGNTIYF.

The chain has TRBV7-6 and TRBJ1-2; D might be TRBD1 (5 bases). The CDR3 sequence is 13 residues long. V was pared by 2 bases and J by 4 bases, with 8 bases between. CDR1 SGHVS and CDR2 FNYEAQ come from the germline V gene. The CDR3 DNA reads TGTGCCAGCAGCTTACAGGGCTTCTATGGCTACACCTTC. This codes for CASSLQGFYGYTF.

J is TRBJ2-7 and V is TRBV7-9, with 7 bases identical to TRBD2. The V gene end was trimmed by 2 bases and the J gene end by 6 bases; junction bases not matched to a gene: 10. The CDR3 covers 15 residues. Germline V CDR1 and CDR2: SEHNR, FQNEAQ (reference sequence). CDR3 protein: CASSLPLGEGGEQYF. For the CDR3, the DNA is TGTGCCAGCAGCTTACCCCTCGGGGAGGGAGGCGAGCAGTACTTC.

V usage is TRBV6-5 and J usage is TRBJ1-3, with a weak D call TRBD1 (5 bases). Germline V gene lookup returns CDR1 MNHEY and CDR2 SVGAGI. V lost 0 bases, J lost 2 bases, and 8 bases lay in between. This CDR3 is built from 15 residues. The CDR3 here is CASSYSEGPGNTIYF. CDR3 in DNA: TGTGCCAGCAGTTACTCGGAGGGGCCTGGAAACACCATATATTTT.

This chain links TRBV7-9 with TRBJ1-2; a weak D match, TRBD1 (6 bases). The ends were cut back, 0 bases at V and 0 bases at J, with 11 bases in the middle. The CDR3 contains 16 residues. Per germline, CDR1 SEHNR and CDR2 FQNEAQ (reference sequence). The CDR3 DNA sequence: TGTGCCAGCAGCTTAGCGCCATACAGGGCTAACTATGGCTACACCTTC. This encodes CASSLAPYRANYGYTF. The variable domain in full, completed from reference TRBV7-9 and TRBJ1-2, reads DTGVSQNPRHKITKRGQNVTFRCDPISEHNRLYWYRQTLGQGPEFLTYFQNEAQLEKSRLLSDRFSAERPKGSFSTLEIQRTEQGDSAMYLCASSLAPYRANYGYTFGSGTRLTVV.

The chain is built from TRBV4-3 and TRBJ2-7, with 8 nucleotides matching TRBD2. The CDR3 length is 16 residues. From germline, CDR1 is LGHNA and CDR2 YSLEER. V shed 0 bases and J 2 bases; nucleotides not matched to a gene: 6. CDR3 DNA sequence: TGCGCCAGCAGCCAAGAAGTAACTAGCGGAGCCTACGAGCAGTACTTC. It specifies CASSQEVTSGAYEQYF.

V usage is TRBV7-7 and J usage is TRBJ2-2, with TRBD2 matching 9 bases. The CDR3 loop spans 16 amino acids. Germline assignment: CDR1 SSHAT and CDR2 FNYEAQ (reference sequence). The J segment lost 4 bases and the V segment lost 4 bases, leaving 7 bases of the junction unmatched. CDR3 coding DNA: TGTGCCAGCAGCTCTCAGCGGGGGGCTTCCACCGGGGAGCTGTTTTTT. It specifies CASSSQRGASTGELFF.

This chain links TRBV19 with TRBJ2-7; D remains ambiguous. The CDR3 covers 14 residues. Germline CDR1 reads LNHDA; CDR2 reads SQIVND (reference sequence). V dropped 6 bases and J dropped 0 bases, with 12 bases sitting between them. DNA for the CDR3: TGTGCCAGTAGCCCCGCGGTGAGCTCCTACGAGCAGTACTTC. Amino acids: CASSPAVSSYEQYF.

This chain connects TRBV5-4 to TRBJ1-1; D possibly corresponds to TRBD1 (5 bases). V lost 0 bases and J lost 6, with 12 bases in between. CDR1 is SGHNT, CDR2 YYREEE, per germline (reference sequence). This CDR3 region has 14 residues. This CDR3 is CASSLAMGGSEAFF. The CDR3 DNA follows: TGTGCCAGCAGCTTGGCCATGGGGGGATCTGAAGCTTTCTTT. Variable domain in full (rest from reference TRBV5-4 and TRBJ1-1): ETGVTQSPTHLIKTRGQQVTLRCSSQSGHNTVSWYQQALGQGPQFIFQYYREEENGRGNFPPRFSGLQFPNYSSELNVNALELDDSALYLCASSLAMGGSEAFFGQGTRLTVV.

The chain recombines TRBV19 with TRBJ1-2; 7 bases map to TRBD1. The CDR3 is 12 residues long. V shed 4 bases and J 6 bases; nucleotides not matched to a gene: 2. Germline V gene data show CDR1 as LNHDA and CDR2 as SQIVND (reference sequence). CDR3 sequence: CASSSTGDGYTF. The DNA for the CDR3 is TGTGCCAGTAGTAGTACAGGGGATGGCTACACCTTC.

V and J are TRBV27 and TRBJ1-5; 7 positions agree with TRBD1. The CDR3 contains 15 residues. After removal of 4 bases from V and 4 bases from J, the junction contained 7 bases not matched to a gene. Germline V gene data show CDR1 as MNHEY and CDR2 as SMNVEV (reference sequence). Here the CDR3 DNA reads TGTGCCAGCAGTTCTCTGGGACAGCAGAATCAGCCCCAGCATTTT. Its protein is CASSSLGQQNQPQHF.

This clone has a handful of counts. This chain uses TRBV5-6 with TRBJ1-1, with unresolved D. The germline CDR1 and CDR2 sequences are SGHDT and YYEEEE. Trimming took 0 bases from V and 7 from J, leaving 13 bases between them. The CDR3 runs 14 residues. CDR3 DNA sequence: TGTGCCAGCAGCTTGGGCACCTTCCTACTTGAAGCTTTCTTT. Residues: CASSLGTFLLEAFF.

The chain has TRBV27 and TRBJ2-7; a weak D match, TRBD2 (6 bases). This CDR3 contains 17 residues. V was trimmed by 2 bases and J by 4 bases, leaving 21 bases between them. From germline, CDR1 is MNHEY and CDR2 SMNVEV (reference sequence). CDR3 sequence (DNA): TGTGCCAGCAGTTTACTCTCTACCGGGGGTGGTAGGTACGAGCAGTACTTC. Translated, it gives CASSLLSTGGGRYEQYF.

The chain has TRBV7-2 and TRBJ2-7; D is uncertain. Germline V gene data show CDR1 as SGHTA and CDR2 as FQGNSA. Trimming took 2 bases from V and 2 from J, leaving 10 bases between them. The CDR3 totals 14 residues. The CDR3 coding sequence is TGTGCCAGCAGCTTATGGGCTGCGACCTACGAGCAGTACTTC. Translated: CASSLWAATYEQYF.